The 21 T cell receptor beta chains given below trace back to one sample, sequenced in a study of cytomegalovirus exposure and HLA in healthy donors. Both 60 Vbeta primers and 13 Jbeta primers went into the PCR. Profiling relied on immunoSEQ multiplex PCR, and the TCRdb table lists in-frame clones only, not all of them. The sample records about 160,000 clones, over 60% being singletons. Sequencing used PBMCs. The receptors were sampled from a man aged 40-50 years in good health and CMV-seropositive.

The chain carries TRBV7-2 and TRBJ1-5; D gene unclear. V lost 0 bases and J lost 2, with 5 bases in between. CDR1 and CDR2 (germline): SGHTA, FQGNSA. CDR3 length equals 14 residues. CDR3 DNA sequence: TGTGCCAGCAGCTTAGCACTTGGCAATCAGCCCCAGCATTTT. Amino acids: CASSLALGNQPQHF. Drawing the rest from reference TRBV7-2 and TRBJ1-5, the complete variable domain is GAGVSQSPSNKVTEKGKDVELRCDPISGHTALYWYRQSLGQGLEFLIYFQGNSAPDKSGLPSDRFSAERTGGSVSTLTIQRTQQEDSAVYLCASSLALGNQPQHFGDGTRLSIL.

This clone has a single count. The chain recombines TRBV29-1 with TRBJ2-7; a weak D match, TRBD1 (5 bases). With 0 bases removed from V and 7 bases from J, the gap between germline ends came to 13 bases. The CDR3 is made up of 13 amino acids. The germline V gene has CDR1 SQVTM and CDR2 ANQGSEA. CDR3: CSVEDRQGWEQYF. The CDR3 region has the DNA TGCAGCGTTGAAGATCGCCAGGGTTGGGAGCAGTACTTC.

The chain links TRBV11-2 to TRBJ1-2; possibly TRBD1 for D (5 bases). The CDR3 consists of 13 residues. V shed 5 bases and J shed 3 bases, with 10 bases lying between them. Germline V gene sequence: CDR1 SGHAT, CDR2 FQNNGV. CDR3 loop: CASSGRGDYGYTF. The CDR3 nucleotides read TGTGCCAGCAGCGGGCGGGGCGACTATGGCTACACCTTC.

The rearrangement links TRBV11-1 to TRBJ1-5; D remains unclear. The V end was cut by 5 bases, the J end by 5 bases, with 10 bases between. Germline lookup yields CDR1 SGHAT and CDR2 FQDESV (reference sequence). This CDR3 has 13 residues. CDR3 protein: CASSLTVDQPQHF. The CDR3 DNA reads TGTGCCAGCAGCCTAACAGTCGATCAGCCCCAGCATTTT.

The V and J genes are TRBV10-3 and TRBJ1-1; 12 bases align to TRBD1. The CDR3 contains 20 residues. Per the germline V gene, CDR1 is ENHRY and CDR2 is SYGVKD. J was trimmed by 2 bases and V by 6 bases; bases with no gene match: 19. The CDR3 is CAIRPGQGATVGFSNTEAFF. The CDR3 coding sequence is TGTGCCATCAGACCGGGACAGGGGGCGACGGTAGGCTTCTCTAACACTGAAGCTTTCTTT.

This chain uses TRBV5-4 with TRBJ2-5, with D unclear. Trimming cost V 5 bases and J 0 bases, with 5 bases left between them. The CDR3 totals 12 residues. Germline V gene lookup returns CDR1 SGHNT and CDR2 YYREEE (reference sequence). Written as DNA, the CDR3 is TGTGCCAGCAGTCCGTACCAAGAGACCCAGTACTTC. Encoded protein: CASSPYQETQYF. The full variable domain, rest sourced from reference TRBV5-4 and TRBJ2-5, is ETGVTQSPTHLIKTRGQQVTLRCSSQSGHNTVSWYQQALGQGPQFIFQYYREEENGRGNFPPRFSGLQFPNYSSELNVNALELDDSALYLCASSPYQETQYFGPGTRLLVL.

The chain employs TRBV6-1 and TRBJ1-2, with D hard to call. With 8 bases removed from V and 0 bases from J, the gap between germline ends came to 10 bases. Germline assignment: CDR1 MNHNS and CDR2 SASEGT. The CDR3 has 13 residues. The DNA for the CDR3 is TGTGCCAGCGAGTCAAAAGCTAACTATGGCTACACCTTC. Amino acid sequence: CASESKANYGYTF.

This chain links TRBV12-5 with TRBJ2-3, with TRBD2 matching 8 bases. This CDR3 contains 13 residues. Germline values: CDR1 LGHNT, CDR2 FRNRAP. V gave up 5 bases and J gave up 6 bases; unmatched junction bases: 4. CDR3 in amino acids: CASGLRGVDTQYF. In DNA form, the CDR3 reads TGTGCTAGTGGTCTGCGGGGGGTTGATACGCAGTATTTT.

This clone was observed once. The chain links TRBV29-1 to TRBJ2-5, with 11 bases aligning to TRBD1. Germline V gene sequence: CDR1 SQVTM, CDR2 ANQGSEA. The junction had 6 bases not matched to a gene; V was cut back by 8 bases and J by 4 bases. The CDR3 covers 13 residues. The CDR3 nucleotides are TGCAGCTCCGGACAGGGGGCGTTAGAGACCCAGTACTTC. Residues: CSSGQGALETQYF.

This chain connects TRBV12-5 to TRBJ1-4, with 10 bases identical to TRBD1. With 2 bases clipped from V and 13 bases from J, the junction kept 16 bases outside the gene matches. The CDR3 has 17 amino acids. Germline lookup yields CDR1 LGHNT and CDR2 FRNRAP. The CDR3 region is CASGLLISRTGGFRLFF. CDR3 nucleotide sequence: TGTGCTAGTGGTTTGCTCATTAGTCGGACAGGGGGTTTCAGACTGTTTTTT.

The rearrangement links TRBV29-1 to TRBJ2-3; 11 bases agree with TRBD1. The CDR3 totals 19 residues. Looked up from germline, CDR1 is SQVTM and CDR2 is ANQGSEA. Unmatched junction bases numbered 17, after V lost 6 bases and J lost 0 bases. DNA of the CDR3: TGCAGCGTCCCCGTTCCAATGGACAGGGGGCGGGAGAGCACAGATACGCAGTATTTT. Encoded protein: CSVPVPMDRGRESTDTQYF.

This chain connects TRBV10-1 to TRBJ2-1; D may be TRBD2 (6 bases). Trimming left V 10 bases short and J 4 bases short, with 20 bases between. Per germline, CDR1 WNHNN and CDR2 SYGVQD (reference sequence). The CDR3 consists of 15 residues. CDR3 sequence: CATPDGGENYNEQFF. In nucleotides, the CDR3 is TGCGCCACTCCCGACGGAGGGGAGAATTACAATGAGCAGTTCTTC.

The rearrangement links TRBV5-4 to TRBJ2-1, with 8 nucleotides matching TRBD2. Trimming at V came to 6 bases and at J to 2 bases, leaving 4 bases not matched to a gene. Germline V gene lookup returns CDR1 SGHNT and CDR2 YYREEE (reference sequence). There are 14 residues in the CDR3. The CDR3 reads CASTPGLAYNEQFF. CDR3 nucleotides: TGTGCCAGCACCCCGGGACTAGCCTACAATGAGCAGTTCTTC.

The V and J genes are TRBV4-1 and TRBJ2-1; D is possibly TRBD2 (6 bases). V was shortened by 1 base and J by 4 bases, with 14 bases between the two germline ends. Germline loops: CDR1 MGHRA, CDR2 YSYEKL. CDR3 length: 16 residues. The chain's CDR3 is CASSQGGRNPYNEQFF. The CDR3 DNA is TGCGCCAGCAGCCAAGGGGGGAGGAACCCTTACAATGAGCAGTTCTTC.

The rearrangement uses TRBV30 and TRBJ1-1, with no clear D. Germline V CDR1 and CDR2: GTSNPN, SVGIG (reference sequence). V was shortened by 5 bases and J by 2 bases, with 9 bases between the two germline ends. The CDR3 is 12 amino acids. This chain's CDR3 is CAWERTNTEAFF. The DNA of the CDR3 is TGTGCCTGGGAGAGAACCAACACTGAAGCTTTCTTT.

The genes are TRBV29-1 and TRBJ1-1; TRBD1 is a possible D gene (6 bases). The CDR3 consists of 12 residues. Germline assignment: CDR1 SQVTM and CDR2 ANQGSEA. The V gene lost 7 bases and the J gene lost 0 bases, with 9 bases spanning the gap. The CDR3 DNA sequence: TGCAGCGCCACAGGGATGAACACTGAAGCTTTCTTT. Translation: CSATGMNTEAFF.

This clone was detected only once. The chain employs TRBV5-6 and TRBJ2-3, with D tentatively TRBD2 (7 bases). V was cut by 6 bases and J by 10 bases, with 18 bases left in between. CDR3 length equals 13 residues. The germline gives CDR1 SGHDT, CDR2 YYEEEE. The CDR3 loop reads CASTPLGGGAQYF. In DNA form, the CDR3 reads TGTGCCAGCACCCCGTTAGGGGGAGGGGCGCAGTATTTT.

The V call is TRBV7-8, the J call TRBJ1-1, with D unresolved. This CDR3 has 14 residues. Germline V CDR1 and CDR2: SGHVS, FQNEAQ. The V end was cut by 3 bases, the J end by 2 bases, with 10 bases between. The CDR3 here is CASSLRVPNTEAFF. CDR3 nucleotides: TGTGCCAGCAGCTTGAGAGTTCCTAACACTGAAGCTTTCTTT.

The chain uses TRBV2 and TRBJ2-4; TRBD1 might be the D (5 bases). This CDR3 spans 13 amino acids. Germline V gene sequence: CDR1 SNHLY, CDR2 FYNNEI. Trimming pared 4 bases from V and 12 bases from J, leaving 16 bases between. The CDR3 region has the DNA TGTGCCAGCAGTGGTGGGGCTATGAGTAGTCAGTACTTC. Translated: CASSGGAMSSQYF.

V usage is TRBV9 and J usage is TRBJ2-7, with 7 bases that match TRBD1. This CDR3 region has 15 residues. V lost 0 bases to trimming and J lost 3 bases; unmatched junction nucleotides: 6. Germline V gives CDR1 SGDLS, CDR2 YYNGEE. CDR3 loop: CASSVGAGGLYEQYF. The CDR3 nucleotides are TGTGCCAGCAGCGTAGGGGCAGGGGGTCTCTACGAGCAGTACTTC. The full variable domain, with the rest looked up from reference TRBV9 and TRBJ2-7, is DSGVTQTPKHLITATGQRVTLRCSPRSGDLSVYWYQQSLDQGLQFLIQYYNGEERAKGNILERFSAQQFPDLHSELNLSSLELGDSALYFCASSVGAGGLYEQYFGPGTRLTVT.

This chain connects TRBV4-1 to TRBJ2-1, with D unresolved. Trimming left V 1 base short and J 0 bases short, with 4 bases between. Germline V gives CDR1 MGHRA, CDR2 YSYEKL. The CDR3 is 14 residues long. The CDR3 is CASSQAGSYNEQFF. The CDR3 DNA reads as TGCGCCAGCAGCCAAGCGGGCTCCTACAATGAGCAGTTCTTC.